This T cell receptor (beta chain) was sequenced for a study of memory CD4+ T cells and cytomegalovirus serostatus. The sort gate was single viable CD3+CD4+CD8-CD45RO+ cells for memory CD4+ T cells. Total CD4+ T cells were enriched by CD4 positive selection. This CDR3 comprises 14 residues. Trimming cost V 5 bases and J 6 bases, with 14 bases left between them. Germline CDR1 reads SNHLY; CDR2 reads FYNNEI. Repertoires were generated with immunoSEQ multiplex PCR, while TCRdb's copy carries only in-frame clones and drops some. Of 70,000 or so clones in the sample, 78% are singletons; the top ten hold 2% to 3%.

The chain employs TRBV2 and TRBJ1-5; D unclear. Input material: memory CD4+ T cells from blood. The origin of this receptor is an adult in good health and CMV-seropositive. CDR3 DNA: TGTGCCAGCAGTCTTAGGTGGGGTGGTCAGCCCCAGCATTTT. Translation: CASSLRWGGQPQHF.